The rows below give T cell receptor beta chains drawn from one sample of a study of blood T cells in healthy people across ages. TCRdb recomputed calls from the 5' RACE reads with MiXCR, one row per CDR3 protein. Among about 510,000 distinct CDR3 sequences, roughly a quarter were seen once, and the ten largest hold 3% to 4%. This sample also appeared in a second study, on T cells of mothers and their children.

Sequences were obtained from blood. The receptors were gathered from a boy younger than 10 in good health. CDR3s include the opening cysteine and the closing phenylalanine or tryptophan. D genes are given only for firm matches.

J,D,V,CDR3
TRBJ1-2,.,TRBV7-9,CASSSIFRSNYGYTF
TRBJ2-3,TRBD2,TRBV20-1,CSARDGQRTSGFGGTDTQYF
TRBJ1-2,.,TRBV29-1,CSVGSPGLRDKYGYTF
TRBJ1-2,.,TRBV12-3/TRBV12-4,CASSLAFSPNYGYTF
TRBJ1-1,.,TRBV11-2,CASSLEAGRNTEAFF
TRBJ2-6,.,TRBV4-3,CASSAYSGANVLTF
TRBJ2-3,TRBD1,TRBV20-1,CSADTGGRDTQYF
TRBJ1-3,TRBD1,TRBV20-1,CSARETGNSGNTIYF
TRBJ2-3,TRBD2,TRBV12-3/TRBV12-4,CASSSRLAGRSTDTQYF
TRBJ2-3,TRBD1,TRBV25-1,CASSEADREVDTQYF
TRBJ2-2,TRBD2,TRBV20-1,CSAQRGTSRTGELFF
TRBJ2-3,.,TRBV18,CASSPLSGGTDTQYF
TRBJ2-2,TRBD1,TRBV6-2/TRBV6-3,CASNTGGSTGELFF
TRBJ1-1,.,TRBV27,CASSFSGGALNTEAFF
TRBJ2-2,.,TRBV6-1,CASSGRPGTGELFF
TRBJ2-3,TRBD2,TRBV20-1,CSAPTSGGDTQYF
TRBJ2-7,TRBD1,TRBV14,CASSQGVFSGTGSSYEQYF
TRBJ2-7,TRBD2,TRBV20-1,CSARPTGLAVLPYEQYF
TRBJ1-1,.,TRBV6-5,CASTLKPGRRNTEAFF
.,TRBD2,TRBV7-9,CASSSGRDYYEQYF
TRBJ2-1,.,TRBV3-1,CASATGGLSSYNEQFF
TRBJ2-2,.,TRBV3-1,CASSQDGYGFGGELFF
TRBJ2-7,TRBD2,TRBV20-1,CSASPGAGVEQYF
.,TRBD2,TRBV6-2/TRBV6-3,CASSAPRRLAGACEQYF
TRBJ1-2,.,TRBV3-1,CASSLQRSGYTF
TRBJ1-2,TRBD1,TRBV20-1,CSAGDRGTYGYTF
TRBJ2-4,TRBD1,TRBV3-1,CASSRQGFQNIQYF